This T cell receptor beta chain was found in a study of early T cells in non-severe SARS-CoV-2 infection. This clonotype was seen only a few times. The CDR3 sequence is 12 residues long. The V and J ends lost 5 bases and 3 bases respectively, with 6 bases between them. Germline V gene lookup returns CDR1 PRHDT and CDR2 FYEKMQ (reference sequence). Attachment of unique molecular identifiers was made to individual cDNA molecules. TCRdb re-called the 5' RACE reads with MiXCR, one entry per CDR3 protein. The sample carries 50,000 to 75,000 distinct CDR3 sequences, roughly 8.2% recorded once. The clonotype originates from an adult who was a healthcare worker with PCR-confirmed SARS-CoV-2 infection or an uninfected control (not recorded which). V and J are TRBV13 and TRBJ2-3; no firm D call. The material was whole blood, obtained at baseline. CDR3 coding DNA: TGTGCCAGCAGCAGAAGGACAGATACGCAGTATTTT. As protein: CASSRRTDTQYF.